This TCR beta chain was recovered during a study of T cells after yellow fever vaccination. At the level of the study: SMART-Seq v4 Ultra Low Input handled preparation of low-cell-number fractions.

Germline trimming cut 3 bases from V and 4 bases from J; bases unmatched to any gene: 4. From germline, CDR1 is KGHDR and CDR2 SFDVKD. The CDR3 extends over 15 amino acids. TCRdb reprocessed the 5' RACE reads via MiXCR and lists one record per CDR3 protein. The table lists about 370,000 distinct CDR3 sequences, roughly 12% of them singletons. The sequence was collected from a man younger than 35 who received the YFV17D yellow fever vaccine. The V gene is TRBV24-1, the J gene TRBJ2-2; 7 bases line up with TRBD1. Sequenced here: PBMCs, sampled on the day of the first yellow fever vaccination. The CDR3 DNA is TGTGCCACCAGTGATGGAAGGACAGGCACCGGGGAGCTGTTTTTT. This sequence encodes CATSDGRTGTGELFF.